This TCR beta chain was sequenced for a study of cytomegalovirus exposure and HLA in healthy donors. PCR amplification relied on 60 Vbeta primers (plus 13 Jbeta primers). Clones were read by immunoSEQ multiplex PCR, and TCRdb kept only the in-frame ones, dropping some. The sample lists around 130,000 clones; over 75% were seen once. General study points: Data from an earlier analysis indicated that most TCR beta V segments were productive either about 90% or about 30% of the time. Most subjects' HLA-A and HLA-B alleles were reportedly predicted from TCR beta sequences.

On this clone: The antigen remains undetermined.

The CDR3 is made up of 15 amino acids. Germline V gene lookup returns CDR1 SGHVS and CDR2 FQNEAQ. The V gene lost 6 bases and the J gene lost 0 bases, with 12 bases spanning the gap. The rearrangement links TRBV7-8 to TRBJ1-5; D remains ambiguous. The clonotype originates from a woman aged 18 to 35 in good health and CMV-seronegative. The sample comprised PBMCs. CDR3 in amino acids: CASSSREYSNQPQHF. The DNA for the CDR3 is TGTGCCAGCAGTTCGAGAGAATATAGCAATCAGCCCCAGCATTTT.